This entry describes one TCR beta chain. Its antigen is unknown. The data derive from a study of cytotoxic CD8 clonotypes in ibrutinib-treated CLL. Findings and limits, study-wide: Among the clonotypes, public ones were uncommon and contracted or held stable on treatment. Having risen at ibrutinib response, clonality had fallen back toward baseline by progression. Measured clonality at baseline was greater than in age-matched healthy donors and tracked with circulating CD8+ T-cell counts.

CDR3 length equals 13 residues. CDR1 is SNHLY, CDR2 FYNNEI, per germline. V lost 3 bases, J lost 7 bases, and 0 bases stayed unmatched. Sequencing was designed to attain a depth spanning 1 in 200,000 to 1 in 1 million T cells. The data were produced by immunoSEQ multiplex PCR, yet TCRdb's version contains in-frame clones alone and is incomplete. The sample holds fewer than 25,000 clones, about 68% seen once. The sequencing here drew on PBMCs, taken before ibrutinib treatment. The chain recombines TRBV2 with TRBJ2-1; 10 nucleotides align to TRBD2. The receptor's source is a human donor with chronic lymphocytic leukemia. The CDR3 region is CASSEGLANEQFF. CDR3 bases: TGTGCCAGCAGTGAGGGACTAGCGAATGAGCAGTTCTTC.